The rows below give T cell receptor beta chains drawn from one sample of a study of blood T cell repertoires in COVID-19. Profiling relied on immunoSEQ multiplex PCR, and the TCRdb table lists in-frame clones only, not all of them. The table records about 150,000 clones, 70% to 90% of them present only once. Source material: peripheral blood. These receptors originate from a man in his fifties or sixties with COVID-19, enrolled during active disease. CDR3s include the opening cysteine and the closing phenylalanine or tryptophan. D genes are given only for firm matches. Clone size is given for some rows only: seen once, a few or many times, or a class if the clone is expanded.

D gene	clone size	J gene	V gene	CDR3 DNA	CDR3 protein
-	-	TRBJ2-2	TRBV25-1	TGTGCCAGCAGTGAACCTAAAACAGGGCCCCTTAACACCGGGGAGCTGTTTTTT	CASSEPKTGPLNTGELFF
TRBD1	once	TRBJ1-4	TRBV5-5	TGTGCCAGCAGCTGGAGGGACAGGGAAGTTGAAAAACTGTTTTTT	CASSWRDREVEKLFF
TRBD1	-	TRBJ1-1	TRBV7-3	TGTGCCAGCAGCAAACGGACAGGGGGCACTGAAGCTTTCTTT	CASSKRTGGTEAFF
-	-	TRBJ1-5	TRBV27	TGTGCCAGCAGTTTATCTTACGGGGTGAATCAGCCCCAGCATTTT	CASSLSYGVNQPQHF
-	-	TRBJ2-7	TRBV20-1	TGCAGTGCTAGTGAGGGAGGCTACGAGCAGTACTTC	CSASEGGYEQYF
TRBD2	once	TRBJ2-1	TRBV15	TGTGCCACCAGCAGGGAAGCCGGGACTAGAATAGGCAATGAGCAGTTCTTC	CATSREAGTRIGNEQFF
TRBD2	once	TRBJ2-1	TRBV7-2	TGTGCCAGCAGCCCCGAGGTAGCGGGGGGGCGTGAGCAGTTCTTC	CASSPEVAGGREQFF
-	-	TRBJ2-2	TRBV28	TGTGCCAGCAGACCCTGGGAGGGACAATCCTCAGGGACCGGGGAGCTGTTTTTT	CASRPWEGQSSGTGELFF
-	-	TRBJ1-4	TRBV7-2	TGTGCCAGCAGCCCCCGGGGGGGCTGGGAAAAACTGTTTTTT	CASSPRGGWEKLFF
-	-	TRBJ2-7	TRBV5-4	TGTGCCAGCAGCTTCCCTAGCATTGGCGAGCAGTACTTC	CASSFPSIGEQYF
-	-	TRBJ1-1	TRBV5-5	TGTGCCAGCAGCCGACAGAACACTGAAGCTTTCTTT	CASSRQNTEAFF
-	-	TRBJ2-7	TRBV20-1	TGCAGTGCTAGTAGTCCCGGGGTGCGGGAGCAGTACTTC	CSASSPGVREQYF
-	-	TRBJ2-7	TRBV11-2	TGTGCCAGCAGCTTAGGGGTAGCCGAGCAGTACTTC	CASSLGVAEQYF
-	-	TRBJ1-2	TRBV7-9	TGTGCCAGCAGCTTACATCCAGGGGCGAATAATTATGGCTACACCTTC	CASSLHPGANNYGYTF
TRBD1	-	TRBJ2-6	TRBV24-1	TGTGCCACCAGTGATGGGTCTCCGGGACAGGCGTCCGGCGTCCTGACTTTC	CATSDGSPGQASGVLTF
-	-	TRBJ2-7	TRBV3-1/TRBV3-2	TGTGCCAGCAGCCAAGATCTCAGGGGCGAGCAGTACTTC	CASSQDLRGEQYF
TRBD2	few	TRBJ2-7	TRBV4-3	TGCGCCAGCAGCCTGGTCCTAACGCTAGCGGGAGGATACGAGCAGTACTTC	CASSLVLTLAGGYEQYF
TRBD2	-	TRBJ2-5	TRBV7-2	TGTGCCAGCAGCTTAGTCCCACTACTAACTAGCGTCGGGACCCAGTACTTC	CASSLVPLLTSVGTQYF
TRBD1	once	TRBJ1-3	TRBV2	TGTGCCAGCAGCGAAGCCGGGACAGTAGGAAACACCATATATTTT	CASSEAGTVGNTIYF
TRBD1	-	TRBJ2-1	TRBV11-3	TGTGCCAGCAGCTTAGCTGACAGGGGCATTCGTGATGAGCAGTTCTTC	CASSLADRGIRDEQFF
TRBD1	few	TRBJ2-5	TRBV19	TGTGCCAGTAGACGGACAGGGGGACAAGAGACCCAGTACTTC	CASRRTGGQETQYF
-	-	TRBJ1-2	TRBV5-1	TGCGCCAGCAGCTTGGCCTTTACAGGGTTAGACGCCTATGGCTACACCTTC	CASSLAFTGLDAYGYTF
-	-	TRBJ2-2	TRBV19	TGTGCCAGTAACCCGAAGGGGGCGAACACCGGGGAGCTGTTTTTT	CASNPKGANTGELFF
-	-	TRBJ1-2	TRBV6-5	TGTGCCAGCAGCCGCCTCGGCGGGATTCGGGGCTACACCTTC	CASSRLGGIRGYTF
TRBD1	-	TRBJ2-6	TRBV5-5	TGTGCCAGCAGCAAAAGACAGGGTATAACTGGGGCCAACGTCCTGACTTTC	CASSKRQGITGANVLTF
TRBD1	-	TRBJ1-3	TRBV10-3	TGTGCCATCAGTGAAAGCCCCGGGACAGCGAACACCATATATTTT	CAISESPGTANTIYF
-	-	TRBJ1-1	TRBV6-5	TGTGCCAGCAGTTTCCGGGACACACCAACGGGGCTTGAAGCTTTCTTT	CASSFRDTPTGLEAFF